This T cell receptor (beta chain) was found in a study of cytomegalovirus exposure and HLA in healthy donors (dated 2017 in TCRdb). Regarding the study in general: An earlier analysis of more than 550 of the donors reported approximately 260 Gb of sequence data and approximately 120 million unique TCR beta sequences obtained from some 170 million T cells. An early release covering roughly 600 HLA-typed donors comprised about 300 gigabases of sequencing data and tens of millions of unique TCR sequences. Among the roughly 430 genotyped donors, approximately 76% belonged to the genetic ancestry cluster associated with self-reported Caucasian donors. The study aimed to test whether cataloging public T cell receptors could reveal signatures of past pathogen exposure. Using immunosequencing, the study profiled T cell repertoires from roughly 650 subjects and related those repertoires to cytomegalovirus serostatus. Along with the approximately 700-subject first cohort, a separate validation cohort of more than 90 different subjects was used. To predict cytomegalovirus infection status, the study combined high-throughput TCR immunosequencing, statistical association of individual TCRs with disease status, and machine learning. In a later analysis, previously published TCR beta repertoires from fewer than 750 donors were re-analyzed and high-resolution HLA genotyping was added so that TCR occurrence patterns could be studied. The later analysis used no new phenotypic data to find candidate immune exposures, relying instead on TCR beta sequences and their occurrence across donors. An earlier analysis of fewer than 700 of the donors applied high-throughput TCR beta sequencing to assess whether each TCR beta V gene segment acted as functional or pseudogenic. Alongside the repertoire data, information on donor age, sex, ethnicity and CMV serostatus was compiled. A later genetic analysis used genome-wide SNP genotypes for about 60% of the roughly 700 donors, treating that subset as a discovery cohort. Every discovery cohort repertoire had been produced on one sequencing platform. Both class I and class II loci were covered by HLA typing, at four-digit resolution. Typing coverage varied by locus: roughly 620-630 donors for A, B, C, DRB1 and DQB1; approximately 560 for DQA1; some 610 for DPA1; roughly 470 for DPB1. About five DR-DQ haplotypes were treated as single units for association and clustering because of strong linkage in the cohort. On average, 235,054 unique TCR beta nucleotide sequences were sequenced per donor among 398 genotyped donors of the cohort, with roughly 18% of those sequences being non-productive. Findings and caveats that apply to the study as a whole: In both the original and validation cohorts, the classifier was reported to diagnose cytomegalovirus status with high specificity and sensitivity. Because some donors lacked HLA typing at each locus, the association tests relied only on the typed subset. In a later genetic analysis, fewer N-insertions in productive TCRs were reported among donors in an Asian-associated ancestry cluster than the 666-donor mean. The study gave a list of under 200 TCR beta chains associated with cytomegalovirus. A cluster of highly shared sequence variants was judged likely to represent a technical artifact of the sequencing pipeline. Some IMGT-functional V segments, including TRBV6-2 and TRBV6-3, could not be told apart with the 87-base-pair reads, so those segments were excluded. Linkage disequilibrium might explain the correlated functional status among segregating V segments, but an unknown experimental factor could not be excluded. Several of the top co-occurrence clusters appeared to be linked to parvovirus B19, influenza, CMV and Epstein-Barr virus, according to a later analysis. Sequencing depth was assumed to be roughly uniform across donors in the presence/absence analyses, though that assumption may not hold. When HLA alleles, especially DR and DQ, strongly co-occurred, attributing TCR associations to individual alleles was difficult. An earlier analysis of approximately 530 of the donors showed that most TCR beta V segments appeared in productive rearrangements either about 87% or about 30% of the time, which broadly matched IMGT annotations. According to the authors, the approach could potentially be generalized to other disease states and immunological phenotypes. In this cohort, only TCR beta chains were sequenced, and detectable features were limited by the absence of alpha or paired-chain data. In a later analysis, most CMV-associated TCR beta chains were found to appear HLA-restricted, with HLA associations seemingly driven largely by CMV exposure. The earlier analysis of 450 to 700 of the donors excluded roughly 16 rarely observed V segments, including chromosome 9 orphons, because counts were too low. In a later genetic analysis, a missense DCLRE1C variant was associated with V-gene and J-gene trimming of TCR beta chains, and the association was replicated in an independent cohort. A further reported finding was that TCR beta sequences accurately predicted the HLA-A and HLA-B alleles for most subjects in the first cohort. In vitro tests confirmed that three of the cytomegalovirus-associated TCR beta chains recognize cytomegalovirus antigens. A later analysis found that HLA-associated TCR beta chains were more clonally expanded and had lower generation probabilities than equally common non-associated chains. A later analysis associated about 18,000 TCR beta sequences with specific HLA alleles at a false discovery rate of 0.05. A later analysis found that TCR association rates varied across HLA loci, with DRB1 alleles showing the most associated TCRs and HLA-C alleles the fewest. Most TCR sequences were seen in very few donors, while some public TCRs were found in many individuals. CMV serostatus was the only immune exposure information available for the cohort.

The protocol used for the library was the immunoSEQ multiplex PCR assay. The multiplex PCR relied on a mix of 60 forward primers for TCR Vbeta segments and 13 reverse primers for TCR Jbeta segments. A multiplex PCR assay on genomic DNA amplified the CDR3 region of rearranged TCR beta genes. Amplified TCR beta libraries were sequenced as 87-base-pair reads on the Illumina HiSeq System. As for the original processing: Across the 500 to 850 repertoires, a later analysis counted tens of millions of unique TCR beta chains, 8.5 million to 12 million of which were shared by at least two donors. Raw reads were error-corrected and collapsed into unique sequences with a nearest-neighbor algorithm that merged closely related sequences to remove PCR and sequencing errors. V, D and J gene segments were assigned by aligning CDR3 sequences to IMGT reference sequences. For a sequence to be retained, a match of at least six nucleotides was required to both a V gene segment and a J gene segment. A rearrangement was called productive if the CDR3 had no stop codons and remained in frame with V and J, and every other rearrangement was called non-productive. CDR3 was defined according to IMGT convention as the region running from the second conserved V-encoded cysteine to the conserved J-encoded phenylalanine. The earlier analysis of about 590 of the donors excluded sequences that lacked an unambiguous match to a single V gene segment. An earlier analysis of a few hundred of the donors called V segments functional above 56.7% productive rearrangements and segregating when the between-donor standard deviation exceeded 5%. A statistical classification framework was built to diagnose cytomegalovirus status from the catalog of TCR beta chain sequences. In a later analysis, V and J genes were assigned by comparing TCR nucleotide sequences against IMGT/GENE-DB human TR gene sequences. The TCRdist pipeline was used in a later analysis to assign CDR3 sequences and most-parsimonious VDJ recombination scenarios. In a later analysis, every TCR beta chain was defined by the combination of its CDR3 amino acid sequence and its V-gene family, and reads without a unique V-gene family were dropped. A later analysis removed several hundred highly shared, low-generation-probability nucleotide sequences to deal with suspected cross-contamination and a sequencing artifact. In a later analysis, a clonal expansion index was calculated for each public chain from normalized within-repertoire ranks of inferred template counts. Generation probabilities in a later analysis came from a VDJ recombination model fitted to out-of-frame rearrangements, and those results were checked against IGoR. A later analysis scored TCR-TCR, TCR-HLA and TCR-CMV co-occurrence with hypergeometric tests, applying a repertoire-size bias correction to TCR pairs. To estimate false discovery rates, a later analysis permuted the HLA or CMV assignments 20 times. In a later analysis, co-occurring TCRs were grouped using DBSCAN, with TCRdist sequence similarity added in when clustering inside HLA-allele-positive subsets. Repertoires with fewer than 30,000 or more than 120,000 public chains were left out of co-occurrence clustering, as were about 5 repertoires with anomalous nucleotide sharing. Held by TCRdb, this immuneACCESS table contains in-frame sequences only and omits some clones. Under half of the omission traces to an unresolved V gene where checked; the cause of the rest is unknown. Clone size and the V and J calls come from that table; the DNA yielded D and trimming. The sample table contains 95,000 to 100,000 clones; only one count was recorded for under 80% of them. The ten most abundant clones make up roughly 2% of the sample.

The germline V gene gives CDR1 as SQVTM and CDR2 as ANQGSEA. Counted from cysteine to phenylalanine, this CDR3 has 13 amino acids. This entry keeps only the CDR3 DNA: 39 bases, framed from base 1. The V end loses 4 bases and the J end loses 5 bases, and a stretch of 13 bases separates them. About this clone: What this receptor recognizes is not known. Base qualities are not provided; no much larger clone lies one nucleotide away.

In total, 666 healthy bone marrow donors made up the cohort. At the time of sampling, every cohort member was nominally healthy, though immune exposures that went unrecorded were likely present. The donor tested CMV seronegative, placing the donor among the 350 to 400 seronegative members of the cohort. A peripheral blood sample was provided by each donor, and peripheral blood mononuclear cells were used for TCR beta sequencing. Genomic DNA was extracted from the blood cell samples with the Qiagen DNeasy Blood Extraction Kit. The TCR comes from a man aged 35 to 55 in good health and CMV-seronegative. Recombination joined TRBV29-1 with TRBJ2-3; the D gene is perhaps TRBD1, from 6 matching bases. The sequenced material came from PBMCs. The CDR3 sequence is CSVGQVVGDTQYF. The nucleotides are TGCAGCGTTGGACAGGTAGTTGGAGATACGCAGTATTTT.